These T cell receptor beta chains were read from a single sample in a study of blood T cell repertoires in COVID-19. The data were produced by immunoSEQ multiplex PCR, yet TCRdb's version contains in-frame clones alone and is incomplete. The profile shows approximately 210,000 clones, about 86% of them singletons. Sequences were obtained from PBMCs or T cells enriched from blood (not recorded which). All receptors come from a woman between 50 and 59 years old with acute COVID-19. Each CDR3 is given with its conserved first and last residue. Fields, in order: D gene, clone size, V gene, J gene, CDR3 protein, CDR3 DNA. D genes are given only for firm matches. A clone size is listed for some rows: how often the clone was seen (once, few, many), or a class if it is expanded.

D: TRBD2; size: -; V: TRBV14; J: TRBJ2-5; CDR3: CASSRTRGVEQETQYF; DNA: TGTGCCAGCAGCCGGACCCGGGGGGTGGAACAAGAGACCCAGTACTTC
D: -; size: -; V: TRBV28; J: TRBJ1-1; CDR3: CASSFYGRVTEAFF; DNA: TGTGCCAGCAGTTTCTATGGGCGGGTGACTGAAGCTTTCTTT
D: TRBD1; size: -; V: TRBV10-3; J: TRBJ1-1; CDR3: CAISGQGVNTEAFF; DNA: TGTGCCATCAGTGGACAGGGGGTGAACACTGAAGCTTTCTTT
D: TRBD1; size: few; V: TRBV14; J: TRBJ2-7; CDR3: CASSHLTGYEQYF; DNA: TGTGCCAGCAGCCACCTGACAGGGTATGAGCAGTACTTC
D: TRBD1; size: -; V: TRBV28; J: TRBJ1-2; CDR3: CASSLGQAYGYTF; DNA: TGTGCCAGCAGCCTAGGACAGGCCTATGGCTACACCTTC
D: -; size: -; V: TRBV11-3; J: TRBJ1-4; CDR3: CASSPFGGTTNEKLFF; DNA: TGTGCCAGCAGCCCCTTTGGGGGCACGACTAATGAAAAACTGTTTTTT
D: TRBD1; size: -; V: TRBV6-1; J: TRBJ2-7; CDR3: CASSEGQGPFYEQYF; DNA: TGTGCCAGCAGTGAAGGACAGGGACCTTTCTACGAGCAGTACTTC
D: TRBD1; size: -; V: TRBV10-3; J: TRBJ2-5; CDR3: CAVSGGAVAETQYF; DNA: TGTGCCGTATCAGGGGGCGCGGTGGCGGAGACCCAGTACTTC
D: TRBD1; size: once; V: TRBV5-1; J: TRBJ1-6; CDR3: CASSLGAGTENSPLHF; DNA: TGCGCCAGCAGCTTGGGGGCCGGGACAGAGAATTCACCCCTCCACTTT
D: TRBD2; size: few; V: TRBV7-8; J: TRBJ2-1; CDR3: CASSDTSAQFYRSSYNEQFF; DNA: TGTGCCAGCAGCGATACTAGCGCCCAATTTTACCGTAGCTCCTACAATGAGCAGTTCTTC
D: TRBD1; size: -; V: TRBV5-4; J: TRBJ1-1; CDR3: CASSRMTGVTEAFF; DNA: TGTGCCAGCAGCCGGATGACAGGGGTCACTGAAGCTTTCTTT
D: -; size: -; V: TRBV7-2; J: TRBJ1-1; CDR3: CASSTQGNTEAFF; DNA: TGTGCCAGCAGCACCCAGGGGAACACTGAAGCTTTCTTT
D: TRBD1; size: -; V: TRBV5-1; J: TRBJ2-7; CDR3: CASSSTQTGGIYEQYF; DNA: TGCGCCAGCAGCTCAACGCAGACAGGGGGCATCTACGAGCAGTACTTC
D: TRBD1; size: -; V: TRBV10-3; J: TRBJ1-5; CDR3: CAISERGDRDQPQHF; DNA: TGTGCCATCAGTGAGCGAGGGGACAGAGATCAGCCCCAGCATTTT
D: -; size: -; V: TRBV4-2; J: TRBJ2-2; CDR3: CASSQAYGAGELFF; DNA: TGTGCCAGCAGCCAAGCTTACGGTGCCGGGGAGCTGTTTTTT
D: TRBD1; size: -; V: TRBV25-1; J: TRBJ2-1; CDR3: CASSERTGKGAHNEQFF; DNA: TGTGCCAGCAGTGAACGGACAGGGAAGGGGGCACACAATGAGCAGTTCTTC
D: -; size: once; V: TRBV7-9; J: TRBJ2-1; CDR3: CASSLATVGQFF; DNA: TGTGCCAGCAGCTTAGCTACAGTTGGGCAGTTCTTC
D: TRBD1; size: -; V: TRBV5-6; J: TRBJ1-1; CDR3: CASSPVDRASEAFF; DNA: TGTGCCAGCAGCCCAGTGGACAGGGCCTCTGAAGCTTTCTTT
D: TRBD1; size: -; V: TRBV5-7; J: TRBJ1-5; CDR3: CASSFPGTGRDSNQPQHF; DNA: TGTGCCAGCAGCTTCCCCGGGACAGGGAGGGATAGCAATCAGCCCCAGCATTTT
D: -; size: -; V: TRBV7-2; J: TRBJ2-5; CDR3: CASSSQGSWAETQYF; DNA: TGTGCCAGCAGCTCGCAGGGGAGCTGGGCGGAGACCCAGTACTTC
D: -; size: -; V: TRBV19; J: TRBJ1-5; CDR3: CASSMPTSNQPQHF; DNA: TGTGCCAGTAGTATGCCTACTAGCAATCAGCCCCAGCATTTT
D: TRBD2; size: -; V: TRBV15; J: TRBJ2-5; CDR3: CATSRDLAGGEETQYF; DNA: TGTGCCACCAGCAGAGATCTAGCGGGGGGGGAAGAGACCCAGTACTTC
D: TRBD1; size: -; V: TRBV28; J: TRBJ1-6; CDR3: CASSIQGVSRSYNSPLHF; DNA: TGTGCCAGCAGCATACAGGGGGTTAGTAGGTCCTATAATTCACCCCTCCACTTT
D: -; size: -; V: TRBV18; J: TRBJ2-2; CDR3: CASSPPNSPNTGELFF; DNA: TGTGCCAGCTCACCACCGAACAGCCCGAACACCGGGGAGCTGTTTTTT
D: TRBD1; size: -; V: TRBV7-9; J: TRBJ2-7; CDR3: CASRQQGASREQYF; DNA: TGTGCCAGCAGACAACAGGGGGCGAGTCGCGAGCAGTACTTC
D: -; size: -; V: TRBV5-6; J: TRBJ1-2; CDR3: CASSSVGGLINYGYTF; DNA: TGTGCCAGCAGCTCTGTGGGAGGGCTAATAAACTATGGCTACACCTTC
D: TRBD1; size: once; V: TRBV19; J: TRBJ2-3; CDR3: CASSRQGEDTQYF; DNA: TGTGCCAGTAGTAGACAGGGGGAAGATACGCAGTATTTT
D: -; size: -; V: TRBV19; J: TRBJ2-3; CDR3: CASSIMAGAYPGVTQYF; DNA: TGTGCCAGTAGTATAATGGCGGGGGCCTACCCAGGGGTTACGCAGTATTTT
D: -; size: -; V: TRBV28; J: TRBJ1-1; CDR3: CASSLFRQTMTEAFF; DNA: TGTGCCAGCAGTTTATTCCGGCAGACAATGACTGAAGCTTTCTTT
D: TRBD1; size: -; V: TRBV30; J: TRBJ2-7; CDR3: CAWSVGQGDYEQYF; DNA: TGTGCCTGGAGTGTGGGACAGGGGGACTACGAGCAGTACTTC
D: -; size: -; V: TRBV3-1/TRBV3-2; J: TRBJ2-7; CDR3: CASSLGKNEQYF; DNA: TGTGCCAGCAGCCTCGGTAAGAACGAGCAGTACTTC
D: -; size: -; V: TRBV25-1; J: TRBJ1-2; CDR3: CASSEKGVGYYGYTF; DNA: TGTGCCAGCAGTGAGAAGGGGGTGGGATACTATGGCTACACCTTC
D: TRBD1; size: -; V: TRBV4-3; J: TRBJ2-1; CDR3: CASSQNPWGQSSYNEQFF; DNA: TGCGCCAGCAGCCAAAATCCTTGGGGACAGAGCTCCTACAATGAGCAGTTCTTC
D: TRBD1; size: -; V: TRBV14; J: TRBJ1-2; CDR3: CASSQAPDRGINTF; DNA: TGTGCCAGCAGCCAAGCCCCGGACAGGGGGATTAACACCTTC
D: -; size: few; V: TRBV18; J: TRBJ2-7; CDR3: CASSGQAVTYEQYF; DNA: TGTGCCAGCTCAGGGCAGGCCGTTACCTACGAGCAGTACTTC
D: -; size: -; V: TRBV15; J: TRBJ2-5; CDR3: CATSRAGGQQETQYF; DNA: TGTGCCACCAGCAGAGCTGGTGGTCAGCAAGAGACCCAGTACTTC